A single sample is the source of the 32 T cell receptor beta chains below, sequenced in a study of blood T cell repertoires in COVID-19. The table came from immunoSEQ multiplex PCR; TCRdb's copy has only in-frame clones and leaves some out. The sample records roughly 400,000 clones, roughly 90% being singletons. What was sequenced was PBMCs or T cells enriched from blood (not recorded which). These receptors were collected from a young woman who had been exposed to COVID-19.

The chain is built from TRBV7-8 and TRBJ1-6; D uncertain. Germline CDR1 reads SGHVS; CDR2 reads FQNEAQ. With 1 base removed from V and 0 bases from J, the gap between germline ends came to 13 bases. This CDR3 spans 18 amino acids. CDR3 residues: CASSLDPPGSSYNSPLHF. The CDR3 DNA is TGTGCCAGCAGCTTAGATCCCCCAGGTAGCTCCTATAATTCACCCCTCCACTTT.

The chain carries TRBV28 and TRBJ2-2, with TRBD2 matching over 7 bases. Germline-derived CDR1 and CDR2 are MDHEN and SYDVKM. After removal of 7 bases from V and 1 base from J, the junction contained 9 bases not matched to a gene. This CDR3 region has 16 residues. CDR3 sequence: CASITGGNQNTGELFF. The DNA for the CDR3 is TGTGCCAGCATCACCGGGGGGAATCAGAACACCGGGGAGCTGTTTTTT.

The V and J genes are TRBV3-1 (or the pseudogene TRBV3-2) and TRBJ2-7; maybe TRBD2 (7 bases). Germline-derived CDR1 and CDR2 are LGHDT and YNNKEL (reference sequence). The CDR3 length is 14 residues. Trimming left V 5 bases short and J 0 bases short, with 11 bases between. The CDR3 region is CASSERDISYEQYF. The CDR3, as DNA: TGTGCCAGCAGCGAGCGGGACATCTCCTACGAGCAGTACTTC.

This clone was observed a single time. The CDR3 region is CAAGSAGGGEAFF. CDR3 sequence (DNA): TGTGCCGCTGGGAGCGCAGGGGGCGGGGAAGCTTTCTTT. The chain couples TRBV4-2 to TRBJ1-1; 8 bases are a match to TRBD1. V dropped 11 bases and J dropped 8; count of bases not matched to a gene: 13. This CDR3 spans 13 amino acids. Per the germline V gene, CDR1 is LGHNA and CDR2 is YNFKEQ.

J is TRBJ2-7 and V is TRBV28; the match to TRBD1 covers 10 bases. The CDR3 is 14 amino acids. The V gene's germline CDR1 is MDHEN and CDR2 SYDVKM. The trim removed 4 bases at V and 5 bases at J, leaving 5 bases unmatched. The CDR3 DNA follows: TGTGCCAGCAGTTACCGGGACAGGGGCCACGAGCAGTACTTC. Protein product: CASSYRDRGHEQYF.

The chain combines TRBV15 with TRBJ2-7, with 7 bases matching TRBD2. This CDR3 is 15 amino acids long. CDR1 LNHNV and CDR2 YYDKDF come from the germline V gene (reference sequence). The trim removed 1 base at V and 7 bases at J, leaving 10 bases unmatched. The CDR3 is CATSRGGGARGEQYF. In DNA form, the CDR3 reads TGTGCCACCAGCAGAGGGGGGGGAGCGCGAGGTGAGCAGTACTTC.

The CDR3 DNA follows: TGTGCCAGCAGTTTTGGGGGGAACTACGAGCAGTACTTC. The encoded protein is CASSFGGNYEQYF. The gene calls are TRBV28 and TRBJ2-7; possible D gene TRBD2, 6 bases. The CDR3 spans 13 residues. Germline V gene lookup returns CDR1 MDHEN and CDR2 SYDVKM. Trimming left V 3 bases short and J 3 bases short, with 9 bases between.

The chain carries TRBV4-2 and TRBJ2-5, with 14 bases lining up with TRBD2. This CDR3 has 19 amino acids. Trimming took 4 bases from V and 5 from J; bases not matched to a gene: 15. Germline assignment: CDR1 LGHNA and CDR2 YNFKEQ. The CDR3 DNA reads as TGTGCCAGCAGCCCACAGGGGGAGACTAGCGGGAGGGCTGGTGAGACCCAGTACTTC. Translated, it gives CASSPQGETSGRAGETQYF.

This clone was seen a single time. The rearrangement joins TRBV11-2 to TRBJ2-2; the D gene is possibly TRBD1 (6 bases). V gave up 5 bases and J gave up 6 bases, with 10 bases separating them. The CDR3 has 13 residues. Germline loops: CDR1 SGHAT, CDR2 FQNNGV. In DNA form, the CDR3 reads TGTGCCAGCAGCAACAGGGTAGCCGGGGAGCTGTTTTTT. This codes for CASSNRVAGELFF.

The CDR3 DNA reads as TGTGCCAGCAGCCGTGGTCGGGGGAGAGGGGCTCACAATGAGCAGTTCTTC. Protein sequence: CASSRGRGRGAHNEQFF. The chain links TRBV7-2 to TRBJ2-1, with D possibly TRBD2 on 6 matching bases. This CDR3 spans 17 amino acids. CDR1 and CDR2 (germline): SGHTA, FQGNSA. The V and J ends lost 5 bases and 5 bases respectively, with 22 bases between them.

The chain has TRBV29-1 and TRBJ1-1; D may be TRBD1 (6 bases). CDR1 is SQVTM, CDR2 ANQGSEA, per germline. CDR3 length: 14 residues. Trimming stripped 3 bases from V and 3 bases from J, with 14 bases between. The CDR3 region has the DNA TGCAGCGTTGAGGCTAACAGGGCGGACACTGAAGCTTTCTTT. Protein: CSVEANRADTEAFF.

This clone was seen only once. This chain uses TRBV7-9 with TRBJ1-4, with D possibly TRBD1 on 5 matching bases. From germline, CDR1 is SEHNR and CDR2 FQNEAQ (reference sequence). V shed 5 bases and J shed 3 bases, with 13 bases lying between them. The CDR3 has 15 amino acids. CDR3 coding DNA: TGTGCCAGCAGCCCCTCGGGGGGAGCTAATGAAAAACTGTTTTTT. As protein: CASSPSGGANEKLFF.

The chain recombines TRBV7-2 with TRBJ1-1, with D tentatively TRBD1 (5 bases). This CDR3 comprises 14 residues. Germline V gene sequence: CDR1 SGHTA, CDR2 FQGNSA. The V end lost 5 bases, the J end lost 1 base, and 11 bases lay between the germline ends. The CDR3 spells CASSPGGRNTEAFF. For the CDR3, the DNA is TGTGCCAGCAGCCCGGGGGGACGGAACACTGAAGCTTTCTTT.

This chain links TRBV15 with TRBJ2-3; D not certain. Germline values: CDR1 LNHNV, CDR2 YYDKDF (reference sequence). The CDR3 length is 15 residues. V was trimmed by 3 bases and J by 2 bases, leaving 12 bases between them. This chain's CDR3 is CATSSRLADTDTQYF. CDR3 bases: TGTGCCACCAGCAGTCGACTCGCCGACACAGATACGCAGTATTTT.

This chain links TRBV7-8 with TRBJ1-2, with TRBD1 matching 9 bases. The CDR3 runs to 15 residues. Germline CDR1 SGHVS, CDR2 FQNEAQ. The V gene end was trimmed by 4 bases and the J gene end by 8 bases; junction bases not matched to a gene: 11. The CDR3 nucleotides read TGTGCCAGCAGCTCGGAGGACAGGGGTTTTTCGGGCTACACCTTC. Its protein product is CASSSEDRGFSGYTF. Full variable domain (rest looked up from reference TRBV7-8 and TRBJ1-2): GAGVSQSPRYKVAKRGQDVALRCDPISGHVSLFWYQQALGQGPEFLTYFQNEAQLDKSGLPSDRFFAERPEGSVSTLKIQRTQQEDSAVYLCASSSEDRGFSGYTFGSGTRLTVV.

This chain links TRBV5-6 with TRBJ1-1; D gene unclear. The CDR3 loop spans 14 amino acids. The V and J ends lost 5 bases and 1 base respectively, with 12 bases between them. CDR1 is SGHDT and CDR2 is YYEEEE in the germline V gene. The CDR3 loop is CASSPQPGNTEAFF. For the CDR3, the DNA is TGTGCCAGCAGTCCCCAACCGGGGAACACTGAAGCTTTCTTT.

The chain links TRBV29-1 to TRBJ1-1, with D perhaps matching TRBD1 (5 bases). The CDR3 length is 12 residues. With 4 bases removed from V and 1 base from J, the gap between germline ends came to 7 bases. CDR1 is SQVTM and CDR2 is ANQGSEA in the germline V gene. Written as DNA, the CDR3 is TGCAGCGTTGTTGACAGGAACACTGAAGCTTTCTTT. Translation gives CSVVDRNTEAFF. The full variable domain, rest sourced from reference TRBV29-1 and TRBJ1-1, is SAVISQKPSRDICQRGTSLTIQCQVDSQVTMMFWYRQQPGQSLTLIATANQGSEATYESGFVIDKFPISRPNLTFSTLTVSNMSPEDSSIYLCSVVDRNTEAFFGQGTRLTVV.

This chain links TRBV30 with TRBJ2-2, with a possible D match to TRBD1 (6 bases). Germline lookup yields CDR1 GTSNPN and CDR2 SVGIG (reference sequence). Trimming pared 2 bases from V and 3 bases from J, leaving 10 bases between. The CDR3 extends over 14 amino acids. The CDR3 DNA reads TGTGCCTGGAGTCAACAGGGTTACACCGGGGAGCTGTTTTTT. It yields the protein CAWSQQGYTGELFF.

The J gene is TRBJ1-1, the V gene TRBV30, with D hard to call. Deletions cut 0 bases from V and 6 bases from J, with 11 bases between. CDR3 length: 13 amino acids. Germline CDR1 GTSNPN, CDR2 SVGIG (reference sequence). CDR3 protein: CAWSVQTKAEAFF. In DNA, the CDR3 is TGTGCCTGGAGTGTACAGACAAAAGCTGAAGCTTTCTTT.

The CDR3 region is CASSLTSGNLPDTQYF. The CDR3 region has the DNA TGCGCCAGCAGCTTGACTAGCGGGAATCTCCCAGATACGCAGTATTTT. The chain recombines TRBV5-1 with TRBJ2-3, with 10 positions matching TRBD2. Trimming took 1 base from V and 4 from J; bases not matched to a gene: 6. This CDR3 has 16 amino acids. CDR1 SGHRS and CDR2 YFSETQ come from the germline V gene.

The chain combines TRBV7-2 with TRBJ2-1, with TRBD2 as a possible D gene (5 bases). V lost 1 base and J 0 bases, leaving 16 bases between the germline ends. Germline loops: CDR1 SGHTA, CDR2 FQGNSA. CDR3 length: 18 amino acids. The CDR3 spells CASSLEGPGMSSYNEQFF. CDR3 DNA: TGTGCCAGCAGCTTAGAAGGGCCGGGGATGAGCTCCTACAATGAGCAGTTCTTC. Drawing the rest from reference TRBV7-2 and TRBJ2-1, the complete variable domain is GAGVSQSPSNKVTEKGKDVELRCDPISGHTALYWYRQSLGQGLEFLIYFQGNSAPDKSGLPSDRFSAERTGGSVSTLTIQRTQQEDSAVYLCASSLEGPGMSSYNEQFFGPGTRLTVL.

This CDR3 reads CASSRNRGENTEAFF. Here the CDR3 DNA reads TGCGCCAGCAGTCGGAACAGGGGAGAGAACACTGAAGCTTTCTTT. The chain uses TRBV5-1 and TRBJ1-1; 7 bases line up with TRBD1. V shed 5 bases and J 1 base; nucleotides not matched to a gene: 8. The CDR3 is 15 residues long. The V gene's germline CDR1 is SGHRS and CDR2 YFSETQ. The whole variable domain, filled in from reference TRBV5-1 and TRBJ1-1, reads KAGVTQTPRYLIKTRGQQVTLSCSPISGHRSVSWYQQTPGQGLQFLFEYFSETQRNKGNFPGRFSGRQFSNSRSEMNVSTLELGDSALYLCASSRNRGENTEAFFGQGTRLTVV.

The rearrangement links TRBV28 to TRBJ2-7; maybe TRBD1 (5 bases). The CDR3 has 14 residues. Germline CDR1 MDHEN, CDR2 SYDVKM. Trimming pared 4 bases from V and 0 bases from J, leaving 10 bases between. This CDR3 reads CASSSPGYSYEQYF. For the CDR3, the DNA is TGTGCCAGCAGTTCCCCAGGGTACTCCTACGAGCAGTACTTC.

DNA for the CDR3: TGCGCCAGCAGCCTTAGGACAGGGGACTATGGCTACACCTTC. Translated, it gives CASSLRTGDYGYTF. The chain joins TRBV5-1 to TRBJ1-2, with 9 bases aligning to TRBD1. The CDR3 covers 14 residues. Trimming at V came to 4 bases and at J to 3 bases, leaving 4 bases not matched to a gene. Germline values: CDR1 SGHRS, CDR2 YFSETQ.

The chain combines TRBV15 with TRBJ1-2, with unresolved D. Germline V lookup: CDR1 LNHNV, CDR2 YYDKDF (reference sequence). This CDR3 is built from 14 residues. V was pared by 0 bases and J by 4 bases, with 9 bases between. The CDR3 region is CATSREGSGYGYTF. In DNA form, the CDR3 reads TGTGCCACCAGCAGAGAGGGCAGTGGCTATGGCTACACCTTC.

On this clone: The same CDR3 arises from other DNA sequences in this sample as well. This rearrangement joins TRBV19 to TRBJ1-1; a weak D match, TRBD1 (5 bases). The V end was cut by 3 bases, the J end by 2 bases, with 10 bases between. The CDR3 is made up of 14 amino acids. Germline V gene lookup returns CDR1 LNHDA and CDR2 SQIVND (reference sequence). CDR3: CASSIGGANTEAFF. CDR3 coding DNA: TGTGCCAGTAGTATTGGCGGGGCCAACACTGAAGCTTTCTTT.

This clone was seen a handful of times. This chain links TRBV28 with TRBJ1-2; TRBD1 is a possible D gene (6 bases). Germline V lookup: CDR1 MDHEN, CDR2 SYDVKM. The V end was cut by 3 bases, the J end by 1 base, with 6 bases between. This CDR3 spans 13 amino acids. CDR3 DNA: TGTGCCAGCAGTTTCAGGGGTAACTATGGCTACACCTTC. Translation gives CASSFRGNYGYTF.

The chain combines TRBV5-1 with TRBJ2-7; TRBD2 agrees at 13 bases. CDR3 length: 15 amino acids. Trimming at V came to 3 bases and at J to 10 bases, leaving 10 bases not matched to a gene. Germline CDR1 reads SGHRS; CDR2 reads YFSETQ. The CDR3 sequence is CASSSSGTSGEEQYF. The CDR3 DNA sequence: TGCGCCAGCAGCTCGTCCGGGACTAGCGGGGAGGAACAGTACTTC.

V usage is TRBV28 and J usage is TRBJ1-1; D remains unclear. Germline V gives CDR1 MDHEN, CDR2 SYDVKM. CDR3 length: 15 amino acids. The V gene lost 6 bases and the J gene lost 1 base, with 15 bases spanning the gap. This CDR3 reads CASSLMLEKNTEAFF. The CDR3 nucleotides are TGTGCCAGCAGCCTCATGTTAGAGAAGAACACTGAAGCTTTCTTT.

The genes are TRBV19 and TRBJ1-1; D unresolved. With 4 bases removed from V and 1 base from J, the gap between germline ends came to 7 bases. The CDR3 totals 13 residues. CDR1 is LNHDA and CDR2 is SQIVND in the germline V gene (reference sequence). The CDR3 nucleotides are TGTGCCAGTAGTAAGAGGGCGAACACTGAAGCTTTCTTT. The encoded protein is CASSKRANTEAFF.

The chain has TRBV5-1 and TRBJ2-2; 13 positions agree with TRBD2. V trimming: 1 base; J trimming: 5 bases; junction bases outside the gene matches: 8. The CDR3 is 18 residues long. Germline V gene sequence: CDR1 SGHRS, CDR2 YFSETQ. The CDR3 sequence is CASSLLTSGGAPTGELFF. DNA for the CDR3: TGCGCCAGCAGCTTGTTAACTAGCGGGGGGGCACCGACCGGGGAGCTGTTTTTT.

Concerning this clone: Other DNA sequences in the sample encode the same CDR3. This chain uses TRBV18 with TRBJ2-2; 10 bases match TRBD2. Germline V CDR1 and CDR2: KGHSH, LQKENI. V lost 3 bases, J lost 5 bases, and 6 bases stayed unmatched. CDR3 length equals 16 residues. CDR3: CASSPPAGGGTGELFF. Written as DNA, the CDR3 is TGTGCCAGCTCACCCCCAGCGGGGGGGGGTACCGGGGAGCTGTTTTTT.